One and the same sample provided the 16 T cell receptor beta chains below, sequenced in a study of monozygotic twins with cystic fibrosis. Assay used: immunoSEQ multiplex PCR; TCRdb lists only in-frame clones, some missing. The table includes about 15,000 clones, around 96% detected once. The specimen was blood. These receptor sequences come from a girl aged 2-15 years with cystic fibrosis.

This clone has only one observation. The chain carries TRBV7-9 and TRBJ1-3; perhaps TRBD1 as D (5 bases). Germline V gene sequence: CDR1 SEHNR, CDR2 FQNEAQ (reference sequence). The CDR3 loop spans 13 amino acids. V lost 6 bases, J lost 0 bases, and 6 bases lay in between. CDR3 loop: CASRQGSGNTIYF. CDR3 bases: TGTGCCAGCAGGCAGGGCTCTGGAAACACCATATATTTT.

This clone was picked up one time. CDR3 amino acids: CASSETETLRPQHF. CDR3 DNA: TGTGCCAGCAGTGAAACAGAGACCTTGAGGCCCCAGCATTTT. The chain couples TRBV2 to TRBJ1-5; D is unresolved. The germline CDR1 and CDR2 sequences are SNHLY and FYNNEI. CDR3 length: 14 residues. Trimming removed 2 bases from V and 9 bases from J, with 14 bases in between.

This clone was picked up one time. This sequence joins TRBV6-5 and TRBJ2-3; no clear D gene. This CDR3 contains 13 residues. Per the germline V gene, CDR1 is MNHEY and CDR2 is SVGAGI. Trimming pared 7 bases from V and 4 bases from J, leaving 12 bases between. CDR3 protein: CASMQGLSDTQYF. CDR3 bases: TGTGCCAGCATGCAAGGTTTATCAGATACGCAGTATTTT.

In its sample, this clone was seen once. The V gene is TRBV10-2, the J gene TRBJ2-2; D unclear. This CDR3 has 13 amino acids. The V gene's germline CDR1 is WSHSY and CDR2 SAAADI. V gave up 4 bases and J gave up 1 base, with 4 bases separating them. CDR3 nucleotide sequence: TGCGCCAGCAGTGCCAAGAACACCGGGGAGCTGTTTTTT. Protein product: CASSAKNTGELFF.

The genes are TRBV10-1 and TRBJ1-1; D is unclear. This CDR3 is built from 13 residues. Germline CDR1 and CDR2: WNHNN and SYGVQD (reference sequence). The V end was cut by 6 bases, the J end by 5 bases, with 13 bases between. The CDR3 DNA reads TGCGCCAGCAGCGCGAAACTTGGGACTGAAGCTTTCTTT. It encodes CASSAKLGTEAFF.

V and J are TRBV19 and TRBJ1-2, with D perhaps TRBD1 (5 bases). There are 14 residues in the CDR3. CDR1 is LNHDA, CDR2 SQIVND, per germline (reference sequence). V was trimmed by 1 base and J by 6 bases, leaving 12 bases between them. In DNA, the CDR3 is TGTGCCAGTAGTATAGTCCAGGGTCTGAATGGCTACACCTTC. Translating it yields CASSIVQGLNGYTF.

This clone was counted once. The J gene is TRBJ2-7, the V gene TRBV7-2; D is ambiguous. CDR3 size: 16 residues. CDR1 is SGHTA and CDR2 is FQGNSA in the germline V gene. V lost 5 bases, J lost 0 bases, and 17 bases lay in between. The CDR3 loop reads CASSTAVQAASYEQYF. The CDR3 nucleotides read TGTGCCAGCAGCACCGCAGTCCAAGCAGCCTCCTACGAGCAGTACTTC.

The chain is built from TRBV14 and TRBJ2-7; 8 bases agree with TRBD2. Germline CDR1 and CDR2: SGHDN and FVKESK. The CDR3 consists of 15 residues. J lost 2 bases, V lost 4 bases, and 7 bases had no gene match. In nucleotides, the CDR3 is TGTGCCAGCAGCCCAAGAGCGGGGGTGACCTACGAGCAGTACTTC. The encoded protein is CASSPRAGVTYEQYF.

The chain couples TRBV28 to TRBJ2-5; 9 bases are shared with TRBD1. CDR1 is MDHEN, CDR2 SYDVKM, per germline. The V and J ends lost 5 bases and 6 bases, in that order; junction bases with no gene match: 13. The CDR3 contains 16 residues. As DNA, the CDR3 is TGTGCCAGCAGTCCTTTAATAAACAGGGGGCGTCAGACCCAGTACTTC. Its translation: CASSPLINRGRQTQYF.

The V and J genes are TRBV6-5 and TRBJ1-1; 8 positions agree with TRBD1. Unmatched junction bases numbered 2, after V lost 2 bases and J lost 3 bases. The CDR3 consists of 14 residues. Germline V gene lookup returns CDR1 MNHEY and CDR2 SVGAGI. CDR3 protein: CASSYTGGDTEAFF. CDR3 DNA sequence: TGTGCCAGCAGTTACACAGGGGGAGACACTGAAGCTTTCTTT.

V gene TRBV6-5 combines with J gene TRBJ1-6, with D possibly matching TRBD1 (6 bases). The germline V and J ends were trimmed by 4 bases and 9 bases, with 16 bases remaining between them. CDR1 MNHEY and CDR2 SVGAGI come from the germline V gene. There are 15 residues in the CDR3. The CDR3 spells CASSFTQGVVSPLHF. The CDR3 bases are TGTGCCAGCAGTTTCACACAGGGTGTAGTTTCACCCCTCCACTTT.

The chain joins TRBV19 to TRBJ2-5; D tentatively reads TRBD1 or TRBD2 (5 bases each). CDR1 is LNHDA and CDR2 is SQIVND in the germline V gene (reference sequence). Trimming removed 3 bases at V and 4 bases at J, with 12 bases between. The CDR3 is 14 amino acids. The CDR3 bases are TGTGCCAGTAGTATTTGGGGGTCGGGAGAGACCCAGTACTTC. Encoded protein: CASSIWGSGETQYF.

J is TRBJ1-6 and V is TRBV19, with D possibly being TRBD1 (6 bases). Germline V lookup: CDR1 LNHDA, CDR2 SQIVND (reference sequence). The germline V and J ends were trimmed by 4 bases and 2 bases, with 9 bases remaining between them. The CDR3 has 15 amino acids. The CDR3 spells CASSKGVTYNSPLHF. As DNA, the CDR3 is TGTGCCAGTAGTAAGGGGGTTACCTATAATTCACCCCTCCACTTT.

V gene TRBV20-1 combines with J gene TRBJ2-4, with a tentative D call TRBD1 (5 bases). Germline-derived CDR1 and CDR2 are DFQATT and SNEGSKA (reference sequence). The CDR3 totals 11 residues. Deletions cut 4 bases from V and 13 bases from J, with 14 bases between. The CDR3 bases are TGCAGTGCTATTAGTCAGGGCCGGCAGTACTTC. This gives the protein CSAISQGRQYF.

The V gene is TRBV18, the J gene TRBJ1-3; D might be TRBD1 (5 bases). Germline CDR1 is KGHSH and CDR2 is LQKENI. Trimming took off 0 bases at V and 1 base at J, with 10 bases between the two ends. The CDR3 length is 16 residues. This CDR3 reads CASSPPGGNSGNTIYF. The CDR3, as DNA: TGTGCCAGCTCACCACCCGGGGGGAATTCTGGAAACACCATATATTTT.

This chain links TRBV9 with TRBJ1-6; D is uncertain. V lost 0 bases and J 7 bases, leaving 11 bases between the germline ends. The CDR3 runs 15 residues. Germline V gene lookup returns CDR1 SGDLS and CDR2 YYNGEE. CDR3 nucleotide sequence: TGTGCCAGCAGCGTAGATCGGGCCTCAAATTCACCCCTCCACTTT. Its translation: CASSVDRASNSPLHF.